This TCR beta chain was captured in a study of CXCR3-negative and CXCR3-positive naive CD8 T cells. Looked up from germline, CDR1 is MNHEY and CDR2 is SMNVEV (reference sequence). The CDR3 loop spans 14 amino acids. Preparation of TRB cDNA libraries relied on 5' RACE carrying UMI labels. TCRdb re-called the 5' RACE reads, yielding one record per CDR3 amino acid sequence without DNA. Here the sample table reports tens of thousands of distinct CDR3 sequences. The receptor was isolated from a human donor in good health. Some clones in this sample may be carry-over from other donors' samples. Sequencing input: naive CXCR3- CD8+ T cells from blood. Subset indicated: CD45RO-CCR7+CD27+CD95- naive CD8+ T cells lacking CXCR3 (TNR3-). The chain couples TRBV27 to TRBJ2-3; absent DNA, TCRdb's TRBD1 call cannot be checked. The CDR3 spells CASWNRDPTDTQYF.